A single sample gave rise to the 29 T cell receptor beta chains below, sequenced in a study of shared clonotypes between healthy human individuals. The data were produced by immunoSEQ multiplex PCR, yet TCRdb's version contains in-frame clones alone and is incomplete. The repertoire holds 400,000 or so clones, with 90% to 97% as singletons. What was sequenced was memory CD8+ T cells sorted from blood. The subset is: CD45RO+ cells pooled with CCR7-negative TemRA cells. The receptor set was obtained from a young man in good health.

The chain employs TRBV18 and TRBJ2-3, with D possibly being TRBD1 (6 bases). This CDR3 region has 14 residues. Per the germline V gene, CDR1 is KGHSH and CDR2 is LQKENI. V was cut by 4 bases and J by 0 bases, with 8 bases left in between. CDR3 sequence: CASSRGLSTDTQYF. The CDR3 DNA sequence: TGTGCCAGCTCACGGGGGCTGAGCACAGATACGCAGTATTTT.

The genes are TRBV9 and TRBJ2-2; no clear D gene. Germline CDR1 and CDR2: SGDLS and YYNGEE. CDR3 length equals 12 residues. V lost 0 bases, J lost 6 bases, and 3 bases lay in between. In DNA, the CDR3 is TGTGCCAGCAGCGTAGGACCCGGGGAGCTGTTTTTT. Translating it yields CASSVGPGELFF. The whole variable domain, filled in from reference TRBV9 and TRBJ2-2, reads DSGVTQTPKHLITATGQRVTLRCSPRSGDLSVYWYQQSLDQGLQFLIQYYNGEERAKGNILERFSAQQFPDLHSELNLSSLELGDSALYFCASSVGPGELFFGEGSRLTVL.

This rearrangement joins TRBV7-3 to TRBJ2-7; 9 bases line up with TRBD2. The CDR3 totals 14 residues. Germline lookup yields CDR1 SGHTA and CDR2 FQGTGA. Trimming cost V 5 bases and J 2 bases; bases outside gene matches: 4. The CDR3 DNA follows: TGTGCCAGCAGCGCGACTAGCGGACCCTACGAGCAGTACTTC. Its protein product is CASSATSGPYEQYF.

The chain is built from TRBV28 and TRBJ2-3, with no clear D. Trimming stripped 4 bases from V and 2 bases from J, with 22 bases between. This CDR3 spans 18 amino acids. Germline loops: CDR1 MDHEN, CDR2 SYDVKM. The CDR3 protein is CASSSTWTGVGYTDTQYF. The CDR3 nucleotides are TGTGCCAGCAGTTCTACATGGACGGGCGTGGGGTACACAGATACGCAGTATTTT.

V usage is TRBV6-6 and J usage is TRBJ2-1; 11 nucleotides match TRBD1. Unmatched junction bases numbered 18, after V lost 11 bases and J lost 15 bases. This CDR3 has 14 residues. Germline V gene data show CDR1 as MNHNY and CDR2 as SVGAGI (reference sequence). The CDR3 region has the DNA TGTGCCGGACAGGGGGCGAATGAAGGCGGGAGGCCGTTCTTC. It is translated as CAGQGANEGGRPFF.

This rearrangement joins TRBV27 to TRBJ1-3; D unresolved. CDR1 is MNHEY, CDR2 SMNVEV, per germline (reference sequence). The CDR3 runs to 13 residues. The V and J ends lost 4 bases and 1 base respectively, with 5 bases between them. In DNA form, the CDR3 reads TGTGCCAGCAGTTCCTTTTCTGGAAACACCATATATTTT. Protein sequence: CASSSFSGNTIYF.

The count of this clone is one. This sequence joins TRBV28 and TRBJ2-5; 9 nucleotides line up with TRBD1. This CDR3 is built from 14 residues. The junction had 7 bases not matched to a gene; V was cut back by 2 bases and J by 9 bases. The germline gives CDR1 MDHEN, CDR2 SYDVKM. In DNA, the CDR3 is TGTGCCAGCAGTTTACTCGACAGGGGGACCTCCCAGTACTTC. This encodes CASSLLDRGTSQYF.

This chain links TRBV28 with TRBJ2-7; 7 bases fit TRBD1. Trimming cost V 4 bases and J 4 bases; bases outside gene matches: 7. This CDR3 has 14 amino acids. The V gene's germline CDR1 is MDHEN and CDR2 SYDVKM. CDR3 DNA sequence: TGTGCCAGCAGTTCCTCGGGACAGAGATACGAGCAGTACTTC. It is translated as CASSSSGQRYEQYF.

V and J are TRBV2 and TRBJ2-7, with D tentatively TRBD1 (6 bases). The length of the CDR3 is 14 residues. The germline V and J ends were trimmed by 4 bases and 3 bases, with 13 bases remaining between them. Germline CDR1 reads SNHLY; CDR2 reads FYNNEI. This chain's CDR3 is CASSAFGQYYEQYF. CDR3 bases: TGTGCCAGCAGTGCCTTCGGACAGTACTACGAGCAGTACTTC.

CDR3 coding DNA: TGTGCCATCAGTGTACTGTCCACTAAATCGCAGTATTTT. It specifies CAISVLSTKSQYF. The chain uses TRBV10-3 and TRBJ2-3; D unclear. This CDR3 contains 13 residues. Germline V gives CDR1 ENHRY, CDR2 SYGVKD. Trimming left V 4 bases short and J 10 bases short, with 15 bases between.

The gene calls are TRBV30 and TRBJ2-6; no definite D call. Germline V gene lookup returns CDR1 GTSNPN and CDR2 SVGIG (reference sequence). The CDR3 runs to 15 residues. V lost 2 bases and J 0 bases, leaving 8 bases between the germline ends. The CDR3 loop reads CAWSSMASGANVLTF. In nucleotides, the CDR3 is TGTGCCTGGAGTAGTATGGCCTCTGGGGCCAACGTCCTGACTTTC. The full variable domain, its missing parts supplied by reference TRBV30 and TRBJ2-6, is SQTIHQWPATLVQPVGSPLSLECTVEGTSNPNLYWYRQAAGRGLQLLFYSVGIGQISSEVPQNLSASRPQDRQFILSSKKLLLSDSGFYLCAWSSMASGANVLTFGAGSRLTVL.

This chain connects TRBV14 to TRBJ1-1; 7 nucleotides line up with TRBD1. This CDR3 contains 14 residues. J gave up 4 bases and V 4 bases, and 6 bases lay outside the gene matches. Germline CDR1 and CDR2: SGHDN and FVKESK. The CDR3 loop reads CASSLLRGSTEAFF. As DNA, the CDR3 is TGTGCCAGCAGCCTCCTCAGGGGGAGCACTGAAGCTTTCTTT.

The rearrangement joins TRBV10-2 to TRBJ2-3, with 8 bases aligning to TRBD1. This CDR3 region has 16 residues. Germline values: CDR1 WSHSY, CDR2 SAAADI. Unmatched junction bases numbered 11, after V lost 6 bases and J lost 3 bases. The CDR3 bases are TGCGCCAGCAGGGGACAGGCGAAGATATCGACAGATACGCAGTATTTT. Its protein is CASRGQAKISTDTQYF.

The gene calls are TRBV19 and TRBJ2-1, with TRBD2 matching over 7 bases. The CDR3 runs to 14 residues. CDR1 LNHDA and CDR2 SQIVND come from the germline V gene (reference sequence). The junction had 7 bases not matched to a gene; V was cut back by 1 base and J by 10 bases. CDR3 loop: CASSIVGGKREQFF. As DNA, the CDR3 is TGTGCCAGTAGTATAGTGGGGGGGAAACGGGAGCAGTTCTTC. Using reference TRBV19 and TRBJ2-1 for the parts outside the CDR3, the full variable domain is DGGITQSPKYLFRKEGQNVTLSCEQNLNHDAMYWYRQDPGQGLRLIYYSQIVNDFQKGDIAEGYSVSREKKESFPLTVTSAQKNPTAFYLCASSIVGGKREQFFGPGTRLTVL.

J is TRBJ2-7 and V is TRBV28; D may be TRBD2 (7 bases). The CDR3 spans 15 residues. Trimming pared 3 bases from V and 2 bases from J, leaving 14 bases between. Germline assignment: CDR1 MDHEN and CDR2 SYDVKM. The CDR3 sequence: CASSFTEGGAYEQYF. DNA for the CDR3: TGTGCCAGCAGTTTCACGGAGGGGGGGGCCTACGAGCAGTACTTC. The whole variable domain, filled in from reference TRBV28 and TRBJ2-7, reads DVKVTQSSRYLVKRTGEKVFLECVQDMDHENMFWYRQDPGLGLRLIYFSYDVKMKEKGDIPEGYSVSREKKERFSLILESASTNQTSMYLCASSFTEGGAYEQYFGPGTRLTVT.

This clone was observed once. The chain employs TRBV19 and TRBJ2-5; D perhaps matches TRBD2 (5 bases). CDR3 length: 15 amino acids. Trimming removed 5 bases from V and 5 bases from J, with 18 bases in between. Germline values: CDR1 LNHDA, CDR2 SQIVND (reference sequence). CDR3 in amino acids: CASSAPGRPGETQYF. The CDR3 region has the DNA TGTGCCAGTAGTGCGCCTGGACGTCCGGGGGAGACCCAGTACTTC.

The gene calls are TRBV7-2 and TRBJ2-2; D unclear. V was trimmed by 2 bases and J by 1 base, leaving 8 bases between them. Germline lookup yields CDR1 SGHTA and CDR2 FQGNSA. This CDR3 is built from 15 residues. The CDR3 DNA follows: TGTGCCAGCAGCTTACGGGTTCTGAACACCGGGGAGCTGTTTTTT. This codes for CASSLRVLNTGELFF. The complete variable domain, with remaining parts taken from reference TRBV7-2 and TRBJ2-2, reads GAGVSQSPSNKVTEKGKDVELRCDPISGHTALYWYRQSLGQGLEFLIYFQGNSAPDKSGLPSDRFSAERTGGSVSTLTIQRTQQEDSAVYLCASSLRVLNTGELFFGEGSRLTVL.

The rearrangement links TRBV11-2 to TRBJ1-5; a weak D match, TRBD1 (5 bases). Germline V gene data show CDR1 as SGHAT and CDR2 as FQNNGV. The CDR3 has 14 amino acids. V lost 3 bases and J lost 4, with 10 bases in between. The CDR3 region is CASSFTDRNQPQHF. CDR3 nucleotides: TGTGCCAGCAGCTTTACCGACAGAAATCAGCCCCAGCATTTT.

This sequence joins TRBV28 and TRBJ2-7; 9 bases line up with TRBD1. Germline assignment: CDR1 MDHEN and CDR2 SYDVKM. The ends lost 6 bases at V and 3 bases at J; junction bases unmatched: 9. There are 15 residues in the CDR3. CDR3 nucleotides: TGTGCCAGCAGGGAGCCGGGACAGGGCAACTACGAGCAGTACTTC. This encodes CASREPGQGNYEQYF.

J is TRBJ1-1 and V is TRBV5-5; a weak D match, TRBD1 (5 bases). Germline V gives CDR1 SGHKS, CDR2 YYEKEE (reference sequence). The CDR3 is made up of 14 amino acids. V was trimmed by 4 bases and J by 0 bases, leaving 10 bases between them. CDR3 in amino acids: CASSTGPLNTEAFF. CDR3 in DNA: TGTGCCAGCAGCACGGGACCCCTGAACACTGAAGCTTTCTTT. The variable domain in full, with the rest retrieved from reference TRBV5-5 and TRBJ1-1, is DAGVTQSPTHLIKTRGQQVTLRCSPISGHKSVSWYQQVLGQGPQFIFQYYEKEERGRGNFPDRFSARQFPNYSSELNVNALLLGDSALYLCASSTGPLNTEAFFGQGTRLTVV.

The chain links TRBV10-3 to TRBJ1-5, with unresolved D. CDR1 is ENHRY and CDR2 is SYGVKD in the germline V gene. The V end was cut by 7 bases, the J end by 5 bases, with 12 bases between. This CDR3 is built from 13 residues. Here the CDR3 reads CAITNGIDQPQHF. DNA for the CDR3: TGTGCCATCACCAATGGGATTGATCAGCCCCAGCATTTT.

The chain recombines TRBV5-6 with TRBJ2-3, with D tentatively TRBD2 (6 bases). Germline V gives CDR1 SGHDT, CDR2 YYEEEE. The ends were cut back, 3 bases at V and 2 bases at J, with 25 bases in the middle. This CDR3 comprises 19 residues. The CDR3 nucleotides read TGTGCCAGCAGCTCCCACTTCGGCACTGCGGGGCTTGTCACAGATACGCAGTATTTT. Its translation: CASSSHFGTAGLVTDTQYF. The full variable domain, completed using reference TRBV5-6 and TRBJ2-3, is DAGVTQSPTHLIKTRGQQVTLRCSPKSGHDTVSWYQQALGQGPQFIFQYYEEEERQRGNFPDRFSGHQFPNYSSELNVNALLLGDSALYLCASSSHFGTAGLVTDTQYFGPGTRLTVL.

The chain uses TRBV5-4 and TRBJ2-7, with TRBD2 matching 13 bases. Germline lookup yields CDR1 SGHNT and CDR2 YYREEE (reference sequence). This CDR3 spans 15 amino acids. V dropped 3 bases and J dropped 3; count of bases not matched to a gene: 3. CDR3 nucleotides: TGTGCCAGCAGCTCAAGGACTAGCGGGAGCTACGAGCAGTACTTC. Its protein product is CASSSRTSGSYEQYF.

Here the CDR3 reads CASSLLAREGRDDEQFF. As DNA, the CDR3 is TGTGCCAGCAGCTTATTGGCCCGGGAGGGCCGTGATGATGAGCAGTTCTTC. J is TRBJ2-1 and V is TRBV7-2, with TRBD2 matching over 8 bases. The J segment lost 8 bases and the V segment lost 2 bases, leaving 14 bases of the junction unmatched. The V gene's germline CDR1 is SGHTA and CDR2 FQGNSA. The CDR3 runs 17 residues.

The chain joins TRBV5-1 to TRBJ1-1; a weak D match, TRBD1 (6 bases). Germline values: CDR1 SGHRS, CDR2 YFSETQ. The CDR3 runs to 13 residues. Trimming removed 5 bases at V and 5 bases at J, with 13 bases between. Written as DNA, the CDR3 is TGCGCCAGCAGTTCGGACAGTGAAACTGAAGCTTTCTTT. This gives the protein CASSSDSETEAFF.

The chain joins TRBV15 to TRBJ1-2, with 8 bases identical to TRBD1. This CDR3 contains 14 residues. Germline V gives CDR1 LNHNV, CDR2 YYDKDF (reference sequence). V gave up 3 bases and J gave up 0 bases; unmatched junction bases: 0. The CDR3 region has the DNA TGTGCCACCAGCAGGACAGGGGCTAACTATGGCTACACCTTC. It translates to CATSRTGANYGYTF.

This clone was detected once. The chain employs TRBV5-1 and TRBJ2-7; 14 bases match TRBD2. The V and J ends lost 0 bases and 3 bases, in that order; junction bases with no gene match: 2. This CDR3 is 16 amino acids long. The V gene's germline CDR1 is SGHRS and CDR2 YFSETQ. This CDR3 is CASSLGGTSGSYEQYF. The CDR3 DNA sequence: TGCGCCAGCAGCTTGGGGGGGACTAGCGGGAGCTACGAGCAGTACTTC.

V usage is TRBV30 and J usage is TRBJ1-5; D is undetermined. CDR1 and CDR2 (germline): GTSNPN, SVGIG (reference sequence). There are 15 residues in the CDR3. The germline V and J ends were trimmed by 0 bases and 4 bases, with 13 bases remaining between them. The CDR3 region is CAWSVGSGGNQPQHF. The CDR3 region has the DNA TGTGCCTGGAGTGTCGGTTCAGGAGGGAATCAGCCCCAGCATTTT.

The chain combines TRBV5-1 with TRBJ2-7, with D tentatively TRBD2 (6 bases). Per germline, CDR1 SGHRS and CDR2 YFSETQ. Trimming removed 0 bases at V and 4 bases at J, with 20 bases between. The CDR3 has 17 amino acids. In nucleotides, the CDR3 is TGCGCCAGCAGCTTGGGTCAGGCGCCTAGCGAGGGTTACGAGCAGTACTTC. It specifies CASSLGQAPSEGYEQYF. Supplemented by reference TRBV5-1 and TRBJ2-7, the full variable domain reads KAGVTQTPRYLIKTRGQQVTLSCSPISGHRSVSWYQQTPGQGLQFLFEYFSETQRNKGNFPGRFSGRQFSNSRSEMNVSTLELGDSALYLCASSLGQAPSEGYEQYFGPGTRLTVT.